The next 3 T cell receptor beta chains were all read from a single sample in a study of beta chain features in type 1 diabetes. Sequenced material consisted of expressed TCRB transcripts (all of the isolated RNA was reverse transcribed). Here immunoSEQ multiplex PCR was the method, and the copy in TCRdb shows in-frame clones only, minus some. The repertoire holds 300,000 or so clones, with 14% as singletons. Study outcomes and limitations: Patients with Type 1 diabetes showed moderately but significantly shorter TCRB CDR3s in all four CD4+ subsets.

No antigens are known for them. The sequenced sample consisted of naive CD4+ T cells from blood. Source of these receptors: a man in his thirties or forties with type 1 diabetes.

There are many counts of this clone. The chain has TRBV29-1 and TRBJ2-3, with 9 bases matching TRBD1. The CDR3 length is 14 residues. The V gene end was trimmed by 1 base and the J gene end by 6 bases; junction bases not matched to a gene: 5. Per germline, CDR1 SQVTM and CDR2 ANQGSEA. CDR3 bases: TGCAGCGTTGAAGTGGGACAGGGTCCTGATACGCAGTATTTT. Protein sequence: CSVEVGQGPDTQYF.

This clone was seen more than once but under ten times. The V and J genes are TRBV6-5 and TRBJ2-5; the D gene is possibly TRBD2 (6 bases). V was clipped by 6 bases and J by 5 bases, with 19 bases between them. Germline CDR1 MNHEY, CDR2 SVGAGI. There are 15 residues in the CDR3. CDR3 in amino acids: CASRSMWGVMETQYF. In nucleotides, the CDR3 is TGTGCCAGCAGATCCATGTGGGGGGTCATGGAGACCCAGTACTTC.

V is TRBV7-3 and J is TRBJ2-3; D is ambiguous. This CDR3 has 14 residues. With 4 bases removed from V and 0 bases from J, the gap between germline ends came to 8 bases. Germline assignment: CDR1 SGHTA and CDR2 FQGTGA. The CDR3 coding sequence is TGTGCCAGCAGCTCAATAGAAAGCACAGATACGCAGTATTTT. Translated: CASSSIESTDTQYF.